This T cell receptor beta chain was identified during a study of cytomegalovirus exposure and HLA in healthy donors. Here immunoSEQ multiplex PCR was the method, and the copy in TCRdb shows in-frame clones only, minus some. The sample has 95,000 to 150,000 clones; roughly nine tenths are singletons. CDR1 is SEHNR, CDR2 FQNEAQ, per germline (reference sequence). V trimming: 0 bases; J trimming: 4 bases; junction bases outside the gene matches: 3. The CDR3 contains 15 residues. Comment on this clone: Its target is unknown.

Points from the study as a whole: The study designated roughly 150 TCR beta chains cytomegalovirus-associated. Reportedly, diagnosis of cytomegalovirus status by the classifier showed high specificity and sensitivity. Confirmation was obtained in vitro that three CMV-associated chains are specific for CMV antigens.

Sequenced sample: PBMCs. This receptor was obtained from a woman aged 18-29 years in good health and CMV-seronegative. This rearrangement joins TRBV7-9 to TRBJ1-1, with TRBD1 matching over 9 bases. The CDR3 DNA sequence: TGTGCCAGCAGCTTAGCTGGACAGGGGACCACTGAAGCTTTCTTT. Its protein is CASSLAGQGTTEAFF.